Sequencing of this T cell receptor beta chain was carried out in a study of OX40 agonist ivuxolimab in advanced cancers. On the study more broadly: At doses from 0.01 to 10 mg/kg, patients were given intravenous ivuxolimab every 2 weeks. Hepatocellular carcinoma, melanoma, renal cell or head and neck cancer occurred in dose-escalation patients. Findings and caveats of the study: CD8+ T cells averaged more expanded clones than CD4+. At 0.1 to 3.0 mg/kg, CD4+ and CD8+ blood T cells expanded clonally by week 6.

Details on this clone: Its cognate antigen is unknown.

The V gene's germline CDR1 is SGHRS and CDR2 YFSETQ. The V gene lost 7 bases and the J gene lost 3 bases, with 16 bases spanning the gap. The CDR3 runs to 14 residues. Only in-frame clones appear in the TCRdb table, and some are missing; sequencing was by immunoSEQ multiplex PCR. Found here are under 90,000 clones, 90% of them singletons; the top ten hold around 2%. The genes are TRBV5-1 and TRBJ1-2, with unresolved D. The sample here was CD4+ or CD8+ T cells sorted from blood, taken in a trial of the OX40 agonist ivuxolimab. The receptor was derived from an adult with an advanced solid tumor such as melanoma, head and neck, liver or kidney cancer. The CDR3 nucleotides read TGCGCCAGCTCCGTTAACCCCACGGACTATGGCTACACCTTC. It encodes CASSVNPTDYGYTF.